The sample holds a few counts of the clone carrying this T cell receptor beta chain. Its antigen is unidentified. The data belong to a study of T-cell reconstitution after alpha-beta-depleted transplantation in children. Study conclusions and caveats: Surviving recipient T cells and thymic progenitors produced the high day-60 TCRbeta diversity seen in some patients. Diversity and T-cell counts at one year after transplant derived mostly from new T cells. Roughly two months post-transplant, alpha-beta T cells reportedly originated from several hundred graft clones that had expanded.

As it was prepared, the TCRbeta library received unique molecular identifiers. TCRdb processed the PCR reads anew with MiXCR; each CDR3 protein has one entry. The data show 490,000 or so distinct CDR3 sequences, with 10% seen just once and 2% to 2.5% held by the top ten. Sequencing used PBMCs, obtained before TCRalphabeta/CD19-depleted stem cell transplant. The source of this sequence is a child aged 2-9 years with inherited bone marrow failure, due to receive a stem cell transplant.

The CDR3 nucleotides are TGTGCCAGCAGCTCCTGGGACAGGGCGTACGAGCAGTACTTC. Translated, it gives CASSSWDRAYEQYF. The genes are TRBV14 and TRBJ2-7; 9 bases align to TRBD1. The CDR3 loop spans 14 amino acids. Trimming took 5 bases from V and 4 from J; bases not matched to a gene: 6. Germline CDR1 SGHDN, CDR2 FVKESK.